This T cell receptor beta chain comes out of a study of blood T cell repertoires in COVID-19. Repertoires were generated with immunoSEQ multiplex PCR, while TCRdb's copy carries only in-frame clones and drops some. The table includes about 240,000 clones, 80% to 90% detected once. Trimming stripped 4 bases from V and 2 bases from J, with 16 bases between. This CDR3 comprises 15 residues. Per the germline V gene, CDR1 is SGHRS and CDR2 is YFSETQ. Material for sequencing was peripheral blood. This clonotype was sampled from a man in his 60s with acute or convalescent COVID-19. The chain links TRBV5-1 to TRBJ2-7, with a weak D call TRBD2 (6 bases). CDR3 DNA sequence: TGCGCCAGCAGCGTAAATAGCGGAAATCCCTACGAGCAGTACTTC. As protein: CASSVNSGNPYEQYF.